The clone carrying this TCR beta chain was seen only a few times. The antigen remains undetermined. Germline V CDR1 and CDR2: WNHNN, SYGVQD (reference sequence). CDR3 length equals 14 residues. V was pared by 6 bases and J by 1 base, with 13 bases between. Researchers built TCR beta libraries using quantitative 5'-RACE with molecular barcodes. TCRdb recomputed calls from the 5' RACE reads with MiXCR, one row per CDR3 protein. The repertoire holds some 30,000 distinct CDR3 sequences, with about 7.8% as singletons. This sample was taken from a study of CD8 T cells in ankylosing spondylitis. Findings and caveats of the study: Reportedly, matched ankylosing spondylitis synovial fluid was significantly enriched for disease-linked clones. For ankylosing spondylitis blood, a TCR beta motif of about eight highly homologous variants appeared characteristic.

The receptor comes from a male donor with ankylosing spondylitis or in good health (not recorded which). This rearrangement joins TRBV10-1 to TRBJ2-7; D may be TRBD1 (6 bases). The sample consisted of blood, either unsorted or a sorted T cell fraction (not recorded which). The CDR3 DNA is TGCGCCAGCAGCCCGGACAGAAAATCCTACGAGCAGTACTTC. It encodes CASSPDRKSYEQYF.